A single sample is the source of the 26 T cell receptor beta chains below, sequenced in a study of cytomegalovirus exposure and HLA in healthy donors. PCR employed 60 Vbeta and 13 Jbeta primers. Produced via immunoSEQ multiplex PCR; TCRdb's table is partial and in-frame only. Altogether 85,000 to 130,000 clones are present, around 82% being singletons, with the ten largest covering more than 3%. The source material was PBMCs. The receptors were gathered from a woman in her 50s in good health and CMV-seropositive.

This chain joins TRBV5-1 and TRBJ2-2; tentatively, D is TRBD1 (6 bases). V was cut by 7 bases and J by 6 bases, with 19 bases left in between. Germline assignment: CDR1 SGHRS and CDR2 YFSETQ. The CDR3 is made up of 15 amino acids. The CDR3 spells CASGLIQGDAGELFF. The CDR3 nucleotides read TGCGCCAGCGGGTTGATACAGGGAGACGCCGGGGAGCTGTTTTTT.

The V call is TRBV5-1, the J call TRBJ2-1; D not resolved. The CDR3 totals 15 residues. The V gene's germline CDR1 is SGHRS and CDR2 YFSETQ. V shed 0 bases and J shed 0 bases, with 7 bases lying between them. The CDR3: CASSLGWSSYNEQFF. The CDR3 DNA sequence: TGCGCCAGCAGCTTGGGGTGGAGCTCCTACAATGAGCAGTTCTTC.

The genes are TRBV5-1 and TRBJ1-2, with 8 positions matching TRBD1. CDR1 is SGHRS and CDR2 is YFSETQ in the germline V gene. There are 15 residues in the CDR3. J lost 9 bases, V lost 4 bases, and 14 bases had no gene match. CDR3 protein: CASSPAQGGNVRYTF. DNA of the CDR3: TGCGCCAGCAGCCCGGCACAGGGGGGAAATGTGCGCTACACCTTC.

The genes are TRBV6-1 and TRBJ2-4; D gene unclear. This CDR3 has 10 amino acids. Looked up from germline, CDR1 is MNHNS and CDR2 is SASEGT. Trimming shortened V by 3 bases and J by 11 bases, and 5 bases separated the two germline ends. The CDR3 reads CASSEAVQYF. As DNA, the CDR3 is TGTGCCAGCAGTGAGGCTGTTCAGTACTTC.

The gene calls are TRBV2 and TRBJ2-2; 8 nucleotides line up with TRBD1. Germline lookup yields CDR1 SNHLY and CDR2 FYNNEI. The CDR3 extends over 14 amino acids. Unmatched junction bases numbered 3, after V lost 4 bases and J lost 5 bases. CDR3 sequence reads: CASSGTGLTGELFF. The CDR3 DNA reads as TGTGCCAGCAGTGGGACAGGGTTGACCGGGGAGCTGTTTTTT. Drawing the rest from reference TRBV2 and TRBJ2-2, the complete variable domain is EPEVTQTPSHQVTQMGQEVILRCVPISNHLYFYWYRQILGQKVEFLVSFYNNEISEKSEIFDDQFSVERPDGSNFTLKIRSTKLEDSAMYFCASSGTGLTGELFFGEGSRLTVL.

On this clone itself: The junction and the germline gene differ at one end; a read error may be behind it. This chain joins TRBV7-9 and TRBJ1-3; possible D gene TRBD1, 5 bases. Germline V gene lookup returns CDR1 SEHNR and CDR2 FQNEAQ (reference sequence). The CDR3 consists of 17 residues. CDR3 sequence: CSSSFGGTFVSGNTIYF. The DNA for the CDR3 is TGTTCCAGCAGCTTTGGAGGGACGTTCGTCTCTGGAAACACCATATATTTT.

The gene calls are TRBV5-1 and TRBJ1-2, with a possible D match to TRBD1 (5 bases). CDR1 is SGHRS and CDR2 is YFSETQ in the germline V gene. Trimming removed 0 bases at V and 8 bases at J, with 8 bases between. The CDR3 runs to 12 residues. CDR3 bases: TGCGCCAGCAGCTTGGTAGGGGAAGGCTACACCTTC. Its translation is CASSLVGEGYTF.

The J gene is TRBJ1-3, the V gene TRBV5-1; D is perhaps TRBD1 (5 bases). This CDR3 has 14 amino acids. V lost 3 bases and J 0 bases, leaving 7 bases between the germline ends. Germline assignment: CDR1 SGHRS and CDR2 YFSETQ. The chain's CDR3 is CASSSGGSGNTIYF. The CDR3 nucleotides read TGCGCCAGCAGCTCCGGGGGCTCTGGAAACACCATATATTTT.

V is TRBV5-1 and J is TRBJ1-4, with 8 bases matching TRBD1. V dropped 4 bases and J dropped 8; count of bases not matched to a gene: 10. Looked up from germline, CDR1 is SGHRS and CDR2 is YFSETQ. The CDR3 runs 15 residues. The CDR3 DNA follows: TGCGCCAGCAGCCCATCTGGACAGGGACGAGAAAAACTGTTTTTT. Amino acids: CASSPSGQGREKLFF.

The genes are TRBV5-1 and TRBJ1-1; 7 nucleotides line up with TRBD1. Germline CDR1 is SGHRS and CDR2 is YFSETQ. The CDR3 spans 15 residues. Germline trimming cut 3 bases from V and 1 base from J; bases unmatched to any gene: 6. The DNA of the CDR3 is TGCGCCAGCAGCTCGACAGGGTGGGGGAACACTGAAGCTTTCTTT. Translating gives CASSSTGWGNTEAFF.

This sequence joins TRBV27 and TRBJ1-5; D uncertain. Between the trimmed V and J ends, which lost 4 bases and 1 base, there was a span of 11 bases. The germline V gene encodes CDR1 MNHEY and CDR2 SMNVEV (reference sequence). The length of the CDR3 is 15 residues. CDR3 region: CASSSLGGSNQPQHF. The CDR3 coding sequence is TGTGCCAGCAGTTCTTTGGGAGGGAGCAATCAGCCCCAGCATTTT.

The V call is TRBV5-5, the J call TRBJ2-7; possibly TRBD2 for D (6 bases). This CDR3 is built from 14 residues. CDR1 is SGHKS, CDR2 YYEKEE, per germline (reference sequence). V was pared by 0 bases and J by 2 bases, with 9 bases between. The CDR3 bases are TGTGCCAGCAGCTTGGGGGGAGGCACCTACGAGCAGTACTTC. Its protein product is CASSLGGGTYEQYF.

The table lists this clone with a count of one. A read error may account for a junction end that differs from germline. The chain uses TRBV6-5 and TRBJ1-3, with D hard to call. The length of the CDR3 is 15 residues. Germline lookup yields CDR1 MNHEY and CDR2 SVGAGI. CDR3 in DNA: TGTGCCAACAGTAGCCCTTCTCGGCAGGCGAACACCATATATTTT. This sequence encodes CANSSPSRQANTIYF.

The chain links TRBV6-1 to TRBJ1-2; D is perhaps TRBD1 (6 bases). CDR3 length: 18 amino acids. CDR1 MNHNS and CDR2 SASEGT come from the germline V gene. Trimming removed 4 bases from V and 4 bases from J, with 25 bases in between. The CDR3: CASSGVRKTGSTSYGYTF. The CDR3 nucleotides read TGTGCCAGCAGTGGGGTCAGAAAGACAGGATCCACTTCCTATGGCTACACCTTC.

The chain uses TRBV10-2 and TRBJ2-7; TRBD2 aligns across 11 bases. The V and J ends lost 6 bases and 6 bases, in that order; junction bases with no gene match: 10. The length of the CDR3 is 15 residues. Germline assignment: CDR1 WSHSY and CDR2 SAAADI. The CDR3 is CASSPPGTSGGEQYF. In nucleotides, the CDR3 is TGCGCCAGCAGCCCCCCCGGGACTAGCGGTGGCGAGCAGTACTTC.

This clone was counted a single time. This chain links TRBV15 with TRBJ1-1; D may be TRBD1 (6 bases). V was clipped by 1 base and J by 11 bases, with 17 bases between them. The CDR3 spans 14 residues. From germline, CDR1 is LNHNV and CDR2 YYDKDF (reference sequence). The chain's CDR3 is CATSRAPGDLRAFF. The CDR3 nucleotides are TGTGCCACCAGCAGAGCCCCAGGGGATCTAAGGGCTTTCTTT.

The chain carries TRBV6-6 and TRBJ1-1, with D unclear. The germline V gene encodes CDR1 MNHNY and CDR2 SVGAGI (reference sequence). The ends were cut back, 2 bases at V and 5 bases at J, with 6 bases in the middle. The CDR3 spans 12 residues. CDR3 amino acids: CASSYGQTEAFF. The CDR3 region has the DNA TGTGCCAGCAGTTACGGGCAGACTGAAGCTTTCTTT.

A single count supports this clone. The gene calls are TRBV6-5 and TRBJ2-1; TRBD2 might be the D (6 bases). CDR1 is MNHEY and CDR2 is SVGAGI in the germline V gene. The CDR3 has 11 amino acids. V lost 7 bases to trimming and J lost 12 bases, with 13 bases between them. The CDR3 protein is CASTHGTLQFF. The DNA for the CDR3 is TGTGCCAGCACCCATGGGACTTTGCAGTTCTTC.

V is TRBV9 and J is TRBJ1-4; 7 nucleotides align to TRBD1. The germline gives CDR1 SGDLS, CDR2 YYNGEE. The CDR3 is 12 amino acids. V was clipped by 7 bases and J by 8 bases; unmatched bases: 5. The CDR3 bases are TGTGCCAGCGGGACAGCAGGCGAAAAACTGTTTTTT. As protein: CASGTAGEKLFF.

The chain couples TRBV4-1 to TRBJ1-4; 9 nucleotides match TRBD1. V shed 5 bases, J shed 3 bases, and the junction held 16 bases outside the gene matches. This CDR3 contains 19 residues. CDR1 MGHRA and CDR2 YSYEKL come from the germline V gene. The CDR3 reads CASSLPGQGLLAANEKLFF. The CDR3 DNA sequence: TGCGCCAGCAGCTTACCGGGACAGGGTTTGTTGGCGGCTAATGAAAAACTGTTTTTT.

V is TRBV7-9 and J is TRBJ2-5; 8 positions match TRBD2. Trimming took 5 bases from V and 1 from J; bases not matched to a gene: 3. Per germline, CDR1 SEHNR and CDR2 FQNEAQ (reference sequence). This CDR3 is built from 14 residues. This CDR3 is CASSPLAAQETQYF. CDR3 in DNA: TGTGCCAGCAGCCCACTAGCGGCCCAAGAGACCCAGTACTTC.

The chain joins TRBV6-6 to TRBJ2-5, with a tentative D call TRBD2 (5 bases). Germline values: CDR1 MNHNY, CDR2 SVGAGI (reference sequence). CDR3 length: 14 amino acids. The V gene lost 4 bases and the J gene lost 4 bases, with 13 bases spanning the gap. The CDR3 nucleotides read TGTGCCAGCAGTTCCGTCTTAGAGGGAGAGACCCAGTACTTC. Its protein is CASSSVLEGETQYF.

This clone was seen just once. This rearrangement joins TRBV9 to TRBJ2-1; TRBD2 might be the D (6 bases). CDR1 SGDLS and CDR2 YYNGEE come from the germline V gene. This CDR3 spans 12 amino acids. Trimming shortened V by 3 bases and J by 10 bases, and 11 bases separated the two germline ends. The CDR3 spells CASSGSGREQFF. CDR3 bases: TGTGCCAGCAGCGGATCGGGGAGGGAGCAGTTCTTC.

The CDR3 sequence: CASTSRGQGSKNIQYF. CDR3 DNA sequence: TGTGCCAGCACCTCTAGGGGACAGGGGTCCAAAAACATTCAGTACTTC. The chain combines TRBV27 with TRBJ2-4; 10 bases align to TRBD1. V dropped 7 bases and J dropped 2; count of bases not matched to a gene: 8. The CDR3 loop spans 16 amino acids. The V gene's germline CDR1 is MNHEY and CDR2 SMNVEV (reference sequence).

The chain combines TRBV5-1 with TRBJ2-1, with 9 bases fitting TRBD2. This CDR3 comprises 14 residues. The ends lost 0 bases at V and 8 bases at J; junction bases unmatched: 3. Germline CDR1 reads SGHRS; CDR2 reads YFSETQ. The CDR3 loop reads CASSLDSGGYEQFF. CDR3 DNA: TGCGCCAGCAGCTTGGATAGCGGGGGCTATGAGCAGTTCTTC.

The rearrangement links TRBV27 to TRBJ1-4; 7 bases fit TRBD1. The V and J ends lost 6 bases and 6 bases, in that order; junction bases with no gene match: 7. The length of the CDR3 is 14 residues. The V gene's germline CDR1 is MNHEY and CDR2 SMNVEV (reference sequence). The CDR3 sequence: CASSRGTAYEKLFF. For the CDR3, the DNA is TGTGCCAGCAGCCGAGGGACAGCTTATGAAAAACTGTTTTTT.